These 25 T cell receptor beta chains were all obtained from the same sample, sequenced in a study of response to subunit inactivated influenza vaccine. TCRdb re-analysed the RT-PCR reads in MiXCR, keeping a single row per CDR3 protein. Among 600,000 to 850,000 distinct CDR3 sequences listed, 11% to 15% were seen once. The material was PBMCs from blood, obtained roughly 2 weeks before vaccination. Source of these receptors: a man aged 45-60 years who received an inactivated influenza vaccine.

The rearrangement joins TRBV29-1 to TRBJ2-5; D is uncertain. The germline gives CDR1 SQVTM, CDR2 ANQGSEA. The CDR3 has 14 amino acids. V was cut by 4 bases and J by 5 bases, with 17 bases left in between. The CDR3 sequence: CSVVSAEKSETQYF. The CDR3, as DNA: TGCAGCGTTGTGTCAGCAGAAAAATCGGAGACCCAGTACTTC. The full variable domain, its missing parts supplied by reference TRBV29-1 and TRBJ2-5, is SAVISQKPSRDICQRGTSLTIQCQVDSQVTMMFWYRQQPGQSLTLIATANQGSEATYESGFVIDKFPISRPNLTFSTLTVSNMSPEDSSIYLCSVVSAEKSETQYFGPGTRLLVL.

This clonotype has just one count. This sequence joins TRBV9 and TRBJ2-7; 7 bases line up with TRBD1. Germline V CDR1 and CDR2: SGDLS, YYNGEE. The CDR3 extends over 15 amino acids. Trimming removed 0 bases from V and 7 bases from J; junction bases left unmatched: 10. DNA of the CDR3: TGTGCCAGCAGCGTAGAACCGGGACAGTACCGTGAGCAGTACTTC. Its protein product is CASSVEPGQYREQYF.

This chain connects TRBV12-3 or TRBV12-4 to TRBJ2-1, with D perhaps matching TRBD2 (7 bases). CDR3 size: 12 residues. The ends were cut back, 9 bases at V and 8 bases at J, with 14 bases in the middle. CDR3 loop: CASLGGAYEQFF. The CDR3 nucleotides read TGTGCCAGTCTGGGGGGGGCCTATGAGCAGTTCTTC.

The J gene is TRBJ2-1, the V gene TRBV12-3 or TRBV12-4; D possibly corresponds to TRBD2 (6 bases). The CDR3 sequence is 15 residues long. The V and J ends lost 4 bases and 5 bases respectively, with 15 bases between them. CDR3 DNA sequence: TGTGCCAGCAGTTCTTGGGCTAGCGACCACAATGAGCAGTTCTTC. Translated, it gives CASSSWASDHNEQFF.

In its sample, this clonotype was seen a few times. This chain uses TRBV7-2 with TRBJ2-1; 12 bases match TRBD2. Germline-derived CDR1 and CDR2 are SGHTA and FQGNSA. V dropped 0 bases and J dropped 13; count of bases not matched to a gene: 4. The CDR3 is 14 amino acids. CDR3 in amino acids: CASSLAGTSGYQFF. CDR3 DNA: TGTGCCAGCAGCTTAGCTGGGACTAGCGGGTACCAGTTCTTC. The variable domain in full, completed from reference TRBV7-2 and TRBJ2-1, reads GAGVSQSPSNKVTEKGKDVELRCDPISGHTALYWYRQSLGQGLEFLIYFQGNSAPDKSGLPSDRFSAERTGGSVSTLTIQRTQQEDSAVYLCASSLAGTSGYQFFGPGTRLTVL.

This clonotype was observed a handful of times. The chain couples TRBV5-1 to TRBJ1-1; TRBD1 might be the D (6 bases). Germline assignment: CDR1 SGHRS and CDR2 YFSETQ. Trimming removed 0 bases at V and 0 bases at J, with 9 bases between. The CDR3 loop spans 15 amino acids. The CDR3 coding sequence is TGCGCCAGCAGCTTGGGACAGGACATGAACACTGAAGCTTTCTTT. Translated: CASSLGQDMNTEAFF.

This chain uses TRBV25-1 with TRBJ2-7, with D unclear. Per germline, CDR1 MGHDK and CDR2 SYGVNS. V gave up 1 base and J gave up 6 bases, with 13 bases separating them. The CDR3 contains 14 residues. The CDR3 reads CASSEFFDRSEQYF. The CDR3 DNA is TGTGCCAGCAGTGAATTTTTTGACCGGAGCGAGCAGTACTTC.

J is TRBJ1-4 and V is TRBV15; D unclear. The germline V gene encodes CDR1 LNHNV and CDR2 YYDKDF (reference sequence). The CDR3 runs 17 residues. V lost 3 bases to trimming and J lost 4 bases, with 18 bases between them. The CDR3 DNA sequence: TGTGCCACCAGCAGGGACCGCGCGGTGGGAGTTAATGAAAAACTGTTTTTT. Protein sequence: CATSRDRAVGVNEKLFF.

This clonotype was counted at least ten times. The J gene is TRBJ1-3, the V gene TRBV6-1; 9 bases agree with TRBD1. CDR1 MNHNS and CDR2 SASEGT come from the germline V gene. Trimming took 6 bases from V and 4 from J; bases not matched to a gene: 1. This CDR3 region has 13 residues. CDR3 sequence: CASSGTGGNTIYF. CDR3 DNA sequence: TGTGCCAGCAGCGGGACAGGGGGAAACACCATATATTTT.

The V gene is TRBV28, the J gene TRBJ2-5, with D unclear. With 3 bases removed from V and 1 base from J, the gap between germline ends came to 9 bases. This CDR3 region has 14 residues. CDR1 is MDHEN and CDR2 is SYDVKM in the germline V gene. CDR3 in amino acids: CASSFESPQETQYF. CDR3 coding DNA: TGTGCCAGCAGTTTCGAGTCGCCCCAAGAGACCCAGTACTTC.

This chain links TRBV10-2 with TRBJ2-5; 11 bases agree with TRBD2. V lost 6 bases and J lost 5; bases outside the gene matches: 8. The CDR3 has 15 amino acids. Germline assignment: CDR1 WSHSY and CDR2 SAAADI. CDR3 bases: TGCGCCAGCAGAGGGGGACTAGCGGCCAGGGAGACCCAGTACTTC. Protein sequence: CASRGGLAARETQYF.

A few counts support this clonotype. In DNA form, the CDR3 reads TGTGCCTGTTCGTCAAAAGAGAGGGGCACAGATACGCAGTATTTT. Translating it yields CACSSKERGTDTQYF. This chain joins TRBV30 and TRBJ2-3; D may be TRBD2 (5 bases). Per germline, CDR1 GTSNPN and CDR2 SVGIG (reference sequence). V was shortened by 6 bases and J by 1 base, with 17 bases between the two germline ends. CDR3 length: 15 amino acids.

This clonotype was seen more than once but under ten times. This chain connects TRBV29-1 to TRBJ2-2; D call uncertain. Germline V CDR1 and CDR2: SQVTM, ANQGSEA. The V end was cut by 4 bases, the J end by 6 bases, with 9 bases between. The CDR3 spans 12 residues. The CDR3, as DNA: TGCAGCGTTGTCGGGTGGGCCGGGGAGCTGTTTTTT. Protein product: CSVVGWAGELFF.

This clonotype was picked up a small number of times. The rearrangement joins TRBV10-2 to TRBJ2-1; D could derive from TRBD1 or TRBD2 (5 bases each). V was shortened by 7 bases and J by 10 bases, with 17 bases between the two germline ends. Germline lookup yields CDR1 WSHSY and CDR2 SAAADI. The length of the CDR3 is 13 residues. The CDR3 spells CASTRDSWGEQFF. Here the CDR3 DNA reads TGCGCCAGCACAAGAGACAGTTGGGGGGAGCAGTTCTTC.

In this sample, this clonotype turned up a few times. V gene TRBV20-1 combines with J gene TRBJ2-2; 11 positions match TRBD1. The V gene end was trimmed by 3 bases and the J gene end by 1 base; junction bases not matched to a gene: 4. CDR3 length equals 16 residues. Germline V gene data show CDR1 as DFQATT and CDR2 as SNEGSKA (reference sequence). The CDR3 DNA sequence: TGCAGTGCTAGGGGACAGGGGGGGAGGAACACCGGGGAGCTGTTTTTT. This codes for CSARGQGGRNTGELFF.

V is TRBV5-1 and J is TRBJ2-3; 9 nucleotides align to TRBD2. This CDR3 region has 16 residues. J gave up 0 bases and V 0 bases, and 2 bases lay outside the gene matches. Germline CDR1 is SGHRS and CDR2 is YFSETQ. CDR3 loop: CASSLGLADSTDTQYF. The CDR3 nucleotides are TGCGCCAGCAGCTTGGGACTAGCGGATAGCACAGATACGCAGTATTTT.

There are a few counts of this clonotype. The rearrangement links TRBV4-3 to TRBJ2-1; D gene uncertain. Germline values: CDR1 LGHNA, CDR2 YSLEER. V was shortened by 1 base and J by 4 bases, with 5 bases between the two germline ends. The CDR3 length is 13 residues. The CDR3 DNA reads as TGCGCCAGCAGCCAAGTAATGTACAATGAGCAGTTCTTC. Its translation: CASSQVMYNEQFF.

This clonotype occurred a few times. The chain combines TRBV4-1 with TRBJ2-2; D is uncertain. The V gene lost 0 bases and the J gene lost 1 base, with 12 bases spanning the gap. Germline assignment: CDR1 MGHRA and CDR2 YSYEKL. The CDR3 covers 17 residues. Here the CDR3 DNA reads TGCGCCAGCAGCCAAGATTACGGGTGGCAGAACACCGGGGAGCTGTTTTTT. This translates into CASSQDYGWQNTGELFF.

The chain is built from TRBV29-1 and TRBJ1-1; the D gene is possibly TRBD1 (5 bases). The CDR3 runs 13 residues. Trimming took off 7 bases at V and 4 bases at J, with 16 bases between the two ends. Germline V gene data show CDR1 as SQVTM and CDR2 as ANQGSEA. This chain's CDR3 is CSDLQDLGTEAFF. The CDR3 bases are TGCAGCGACCTACAGGACCTGGGCACTGAAGCTTTCTTT. Filled out from reference TRBV29-1 and TRBJ1-1, the complete variable domain reads SAVISQKPSRDICQRGTSLTIQCQVDSQVTMMFWYRQQPGQSLTLIATANQGSEATYESGFVIDKFPISRPNLTFSTLTVSNMSPEDSSIYLCSDLQDLGTEAFFGQGTRLTVV.

This clonotype was detected a few times. The chain joins TRBV5-1 to TRBJ2-5, with 9 bases identical to TRBD2. The J segment lost 5 bases and the V segment lost 4 bases, leaving 30 bases of the junction unmatched. This CDR3 is 22 amino acids long. From germline, CDR1 is SGHRS and CDR2 YFSETQ. The CDR3 sequence: CASSPVANKRGAFLSSVETQYF. CDR3 sequence (DNA): TGCGCCAGCAGCCCGGTGGCGAATAAGCGGGGGGCTTTTCTTTCTTCGGTTGAGACCCAGTACTTC.

The J gene is TRBJ2-1, the V gene TRBV4-2; D is possibly TRBD2 (6 bases). CDR3 length equals 18 residues. Trimming removed 2 bases at V and 0 bases at J, with 17 bases between. Germline CDR1 reads LGHNA; CDR2 reads YNFKEQ. The CDR3 protein is CASSQKSRDSSSYNEQFF. In nucleotides, the CDR3 is TGTGCCAGCAGCCAAAAGAGCCGGGACTCAAGCTCCTACAATGAGCAGTTCTTC.

This clonotype has only a few counts. V gene TRBV27 combines with J gene TRBJ2-1, with D possibly matching TRBD2 (6 bases). In germline, CDR1 is MNHEY, CDR2 SMNVEV (reference sequence). The CDR3 covers 14 residues. V gave up 5 bases and J gave up 10 bases, with 18 bases separating them. CDR3 sequence reads: CASSPGASVGEQFF. CDR3 nucleotides: TGTGCCAGCAGTCCCGGGGCTAGCGTAGGGGAGCAGTTCTTC.

This chain links TRBV3-1 with TRBJ2-6, with TRBD1 matching 8 bases. V shed 1 base and J 4 bases; nucleotides not matched to a gene: 3. CDR1 and CDR2 from the germline V gene are LGHDT and YNNKEL (reference sequence). The length of the CDR3 is 16 residues. The CDR3 bases are TGTGCCAGCAGCCAAGGGACAGGGAGCGGGGCCAACGTCCTGACTTTC. It codes for CASSQGTGSGANVLTF.

This clonotype has just a few counts. The CDR3 region is CASKQGFYNSPLHF. CDR3 coding DNA: TGTGCCAGCAAACAGGGGTTCTATAATTCACCCCTCCACTTT. The chain has TRBV5-5 and TRBJ1-6; TRBD1 matches at 7 bases. The trim removed 6 bases at V and 3 bases at J, leaving 3 bases unmatched. The V gene's germline CDR1 is SGHKS and CDR2 YYEKEE (reference sequence). The CDR3 extends over 14 amino acids.

The sample holds a few counts of this clonotype. The chain employs TRBV5-1 and TRBJ2-1; D unclear. In germline, CDR1 is SGHRS, CDR2 YFSETQ. V dropped 0 bases and J dropped 15 bases, with 22 bases sitting between them. The CDR3 contains 15 residues. CDR3 nucleotide sequence: TGCGCCAGCAGCTTGGCGGAGACCCGGCCAAAAGTTTCGTTCTTC. Protein: CASSLAETRPKVSFF.